This T cell receptor beta chain was sequenced for a study of early T cells in non-severe SARS-CoV-2 infection. There are many counts of this clonotype. Trimming removed 6 bases from V and 5 bases from J; junction bases left unmatched: 5. Germline-derived CDR1 and CDR2 are MNHEY and SVGEGT. The CDR3 is 13 amino acids. TCRdb ran MiXCR on the 5' RACE reads and lists one entry per CDR3 protein. The sample includes tens of thousands of distinct CDR3 sequences, 5.8% of them seen just once. The source of this sequence is an adult who was a healthcare worker with PCR-confirmed SARS-CoV-2 infection or an uninfected control (not recorded which). Sequenced input: whole blood. The chain links TRBV6-2 or TRBV6-3 to TRBJ2-5; 8 bases fit TRBD1. CDR3 nucleotide sequence: TGTGCCAGCAGAACGACAGGGGTTGAGACCCAGTACTTC. Protein product: CASRTTGVETQYF.